The entry that follows covers one T cell receptor beta chain sequence. The V segment lost 3 bases and the J segment 6 bases; nucleotides outside the gene matches: 4. Germline values: CDR1 DFQATT, CDR2 SNEGSKA (reference sequence). The CDR3 extends over 14 amino acids. This record comes from a study of blood T cell repertoires in COVID-19. Study background: Material from acute and convalescent COVID-19 was sourced from the United States, Italy and Spain. PBMCs, B-cell-depleted T cells, or T cells provided the cDNA or gDNA that made up the material.

The authors' processing: Amplification of reference gene primers was used by the study to estimate nucleated cell counts. The assay was immunoSEQ multiplex PCR, and TCRdb's table has in-frame clones only and misses some. Clonal size and the V and J genes are those of that table, whereas D and trimming came from the DNA. The sample has about half a million clones, 70% to 90% seen once; the top ten hold just over 8%. The sample was PBMCs or T cells enriched from blood (not recorded which). The TCR originated in a woman between 55 and 75 years old who had recovered from COVID-19. The chain links TRBV20-1 to TRBJ1-6, with TRBD1 matching over 8 bases. CDR3 sequence (DNA): TGCAGTGCTAGTAGGGGACAGGTTAATTCACCCCTCCACTTT. Residues: CSASRGQVNSPLHF.